This T cell receptor (beta chain) was identified during a study of cytomegalovirus exposure and HLA in healthy donors. V lost 4 bases and J lost 3, with 12 bases in between. The CDR3 has 15 amino acids. Germline V CDR1 and CDR2: SGHTA, FQGNSA. The PCR was carried out with 60 Vbeta primers and 13 Jbeta primers. TCRdb's copy holds only in-frame clones and misses some; the assay was immunoSEQ multiplex PCR. The profile covers some 120,000 clones, with roughly 70% appearing a single time and around 4.5% taken by the ten largest. The origin of this receptor is a middle-aged woman in good health and CMV-seronegative. This chain links TRBV7-2 with TRBJ2-2, with D perhaps matching TRBD1 (6 bases). Sequenced material: PBMCs. The DNA of the CDR3 is TGTGCCAGCAGCTCCAGGGGATCCGACACCGGGGAGCTGTTTTTT. As protein: CASSSRGSDTGELFF.